One sample yielded the 16 T cell receptor beta chains listed below, sequenced in a study of blood T cells in healthy people across ages. A second about 6 to 12 cycle PCR used barcoded and J-beta primers. One entry per CDR3 protein results from TCRdb running MiXCR on the 5' RACE reads. The sample lists roughly 1,500,000 distinct CDR3 sequences, about 31% seen once, with 11% in the top ten. Sequencing was carried out using blood. Receptors were obtained from a woman aged 25 to 45 in good health.

This clonotype has only a few counts. V is TRBV13 and J is TRBJ2-1, with 8 bases identical to TRBD2. This CDR3 comprises 13 residues. V gave up 4 bases and J gave up 12 bases; unmatched junction bases: 8. Germline CDR1 is PRHDT and CDR2 is FYEKMQ (reference sequence). The CDR3 loop reads CASSSYSGEVQFF. CDR3 sequence (DNA): TGTGCCAGCAGCTCCTATAGCGGGGAGGTGCAGTTCTTC.

This clonotype was recorded a few times. The rearrangement joins TRBV27 to TRBJ2-3, with D unclear. The CDR3 extends over 13 amino acids. Germline CDR1 is MNHEY and CDR2 is SMNVEV (reference sequence). Deletions cut 7 bases from V and 3 bases from J, with 11 bases between. The CDR3 spells CASISPRTDTQYF. The CDR3 nucleotides read TGTGCCAGCATTTCCCCCCGGACAGATACGCAGTATTTT.

Turning to this clonotype: The junction departs from germline at one end; a sequencing error may be responsible. J is TRBJ2-4 and V is TRBV12-3 or TRBV12-4; D uncertain. This CDR3 has 9 amino acids. The CDR3 here is CACSTIGYF. CDR3 nucleotides: TGTGCCTGCAGCACCATCGGGTACTTC.

This chain links TRBV2 with TRBJ1-2, with unresolved D. Germline V gene data show CDR1 as SNHLY and CDR2 as FYNNEI. The CDR3 covers 13 residues. The V end was cut by 6 bases, the J end by 8 bases, with 16 bases between. CDR3 in DNA: TGTGCCAGCAGATCAATTGGACTCGCGGGCTACACCTTC. This sequence encodes CASRSIGLAGYTF.

This clonotype was observed a handful of times. The chain joins TRBV3-1 to TRBJ2-1, with 9 bases aligning to TRBD2. The V gene end was trimmed by 1 base and the J gene end by 8 bases; junction bases not matched to a gene: 15. Germline CDR1 and CDR2: LGHDT and YNNKEL (reference sequence). The CDR3 contains 18 residues. The CDR3 loop reads CASSQVVKREDQRDEQFF. As DNA, the CDR3 is TGTGCCAGCAGCCAAGTCGTAAAGCGGGAGGATCAAAGGGATGAGCAGTTCTTC.

Concerning this clonotype itself: A much larger clone sits a single nucleotide away, making a read error possible. This chain links TRBV12-3 or TRBV12-4 with TRBJ2-3; the match to TRBD2 covers 14 bases. CDR3 length: 19 residues. V lost 5 bases and J lost 4; bases outside the gene matches: 14. In nucleotides, the CDR3 is TGTGCCAGCAGTAACCGACTAGCGGGGGGGCGCGGGAGCGCAGATACGCAGTATTTT. Its translation: CASSNRLAGGRGSADTQYF.

This clonotype was counted a few times. The rearrangement uses TRBV7-8 and TRBJ1-1; D gene uncertain. The CDR3 spans 16 residues. The germline V gene encodes CDR1 SGHVS and CDR2 FQNEAQ. The V end was cut by 3 bases, the J end by 3 bases, with 17 bases between. The CDR3 reads CASSLQLIGMDTEAFF. The CDR3 region has the DNA TGTGCCAGCAGCTTGCAACTCATCGGGATGGACACTGAAGCTTTCTTT.

The rearrangement joins TRBV4-2 to TRBJ2-7, with 9 bases lining up with TRBD2. The CDR3 consists of 18 residues. Germline CDR1 is LGHNA and CDR2 is YNFKEQ. The V segment lost 4 bases and the J segment 0 bases; nucleotides outside the gene matches: 13. CDR3 residues: CASSPGVAGAPLSYEQYF. CDR3 sequence (DNA): TGTGCCAGCAGCCCCGGGGTAGCGGGGGCCCCCCTCTCCTACGAGCAGTACTTC.

V gene TRBV20-1 combines with J gene TRBJ2-5; D might be TRBD2 (5 bases). V lost 5 bases and J lost 5, with 15 bases in between. Looked up from germline, CDR1 is DFQATT and CDR2 is SNEGSKA (reference sequence). This CDR3 contains 13 residues. The CDR3 region has the DNA TGCAGTGCTCTCCTTCGGGAAAGGGAGACCCAGTACTTC. This codes for CSALLRERETQYF.

This clonotype has more than one count but fewer than ten. The chain links TRBV6-5 to TRBJ1-6; 8 bases align to TRBD1. The CDR3 is 14 residues long. J was trimmed by 10 bases and V by 6 bases; bases with no gene match: 8. Germline CDR1 is MNHEY and CDR2 is SVGAGI. The CDR3 DNA reads TGTGCCAGCAGCCTGGACAGGGACTGGTCACCCCTCCACTTT. This codes for CASSLDRDWSPLHF.

This clonotype was recorded a few times. This chain's CDR3 is CASSLPRTSGGSTPYEQYF. CDR3 nucleotides: TGTGCCAGCAGTTTGCCACGGACTAGCGGGGGGTCCACCCCCTACGAGCAGTACTTC. The V call is TRBV27, the J call TRBJ2-7, with TRBD2 matching 14 bases. The trim removed 3 bases at V and 2 bases at J, leaving 12 bases unmatched. From germline, CDR1 is MNHEY and CDR2 SMNVEV (reference sequence). The CDR3 totals 19 residues.

The chain carries TRBV3-1 and TRBJ2-1, with 13 bases matching TRBD2. The junction had 7 bases not matched to a gene; V was cut back by 4 bases and J by 7 bases. This CDR3 has 16 amino acids. CDR1 is LGHDT and CDR2 is YNNKEL in the germline V gene (reference sequence). The CDR3 DNA sequence: TGTGCCAGCAGCCCAAACCCGGGACTAGCGGGGAATGAGCAGTTCTTC. This translates into CASSPNPGLAGNEQFF.

This clonotype was found a few times. This rearrangement joins TRBV5-1 to TRBJ2-1; the match to TRBD2 covers 11 bases. Germline loops: CDR1 SGHRS, CDR2 YFSETQ. With 4 bases clipped from V and 3 bases from J, the junction kept 6 bases outside the gene matches. This CDR3 contains 16 residues. This CDR3 is CASSVSGTSGYNEQFF. The CDR3 nucleotides read TGCGCCAGCAGCGTCTCCGGGACTAGCGGCTACAATGAGCAGTTCTTC.

This clonotype was recorded a few times. The chain is built from TRBV20-1 and TRBJ1-2; 7 bases line up with TRBD1. The CDR3 is made up of 12 amino acids. J lost 4 bases, V lost 6 bases, and 5 bases had no gene match. From germline, CDR1 is DFQATT and CDR2 SNEGSKA (reference sequence). CDR3 in DNA: TGCAGTGCCCCGGGACAGAGCTATGGCTACACCTTC. Protein: CSAPGQSYGYTF.

The table lists this clonotype with a few counts. J is TRBJ2-3 and V is TRBV6-1, with unresolved D. The germline gives CDR1 MNHNS, CDR2 SASEGT. This CDR3 region has 17 residues. V gave up 7 bases and J gave up 0 bases, with 20 bases separating them. As DNA, the CDR3 is TGTGCCAGCACCTCTCAGGCATGGGGAACTAGCACAGATACGCAGTATTTT. Protein product: CASTSQAWGTSTDTQYF.

This clonotype has a count of ten or more. The rearrangement uses TRBV27 and TRBJ2-7; TRBD2 might be the D (6 bases). This CDR3 is built from 14 residues. The V gene lost 3 bases and the J gene lost 2 bases, with 11 bases spanning the gap. From germline, CDR1 is MNHEY and CDR2 SMNVEV (reference sequence). CDR3 sequence (DNA): TGTGCCAGCAGTTTGAGGAGGGCCCCCTACGAGCAGTACTTC. Translation gives CASSLRRAPYEQYF.